The 8 T cell receptor beta chains below were found in one sample sequenced in a study of T cells in Graves' hyperthyroidism and ophthalmopathy. RNA transcripts gave rise to amplified TCR beta CDR3 regions. During a first-round RT-PCR of the TCR CDR3, the HTBI primer set was used. One entry per CDR3 protein, called by TCRdb with MiXCR from the multiplex PCR reads. The data hold some 690,000 distinct CDR3 sequences, with around a sixth observed a single time. The specimen sequenced was blood. These TCRs come from a man aged 50 to 60 with Graves' hyperthyroidism.

This clonotype came up many times. The V call is TRBV12-3 or TRBV12-4, the J call TRBJ2-3; 12 bases align to TRBD2. The V and J ends lost 6 bases and 3 bases, in that order; junction bases with no gene match: 4. The CDR3 loop spans 15 amino acids. This CDR3 is CASRLTSGGTDTQYF. The CDR3 DNA sequence: TGTGCCAGCAGACTTACTAGCGGGGGGACAGATACGCAGTATTTT.

This clonotype has ten or more counts. The chain has TRBV7-2 and TRBJ2-5; 9 bases align to TRBD1. V shed 5 bases and J 5 bases; nucleotides not matched to a gene: 15. Germline CDR1 reads SGHTA; CDR2 reads FQGNSA. The CDR3 is 17 residues long. In DNA, the CDR3 is TGTGCCAGCAGCCCAAACGGACAGGGGTTTAATTGGGAGACCCAGTACTTC. Protein product: CASSPNGQGFNWETQYF. The variable domain in full, completed from reference TRBV7-2 and TRBJ2-5, reads GAGVSQSPSNKVTEKGKDVELRCDPISGHTALYWYRQSLGQGLEFLIYFQGNSAPDKSGLPSDRFSAERTGGSVSTLTIQRTQQEDSAVYLCASSPNGQGFNWETQYFGPGTRLLVL.

The chain carries TRBV4-3 and TRBJ1-1, with D unclear. The germline gives CDR1 LGHNA, CDR2 YSLEER. V lost 4 bases and J lost 4, with 16 bases in between. The CDR3 loop spans 15 amino acids. This CDR3 reads CASSPHVTGGTEAFF. DNA for the CDR3: TGCGCCAGCAGCCCACACGTCACTGGTGGCACTGAAGCTTTCTTT.

The chain couples TRBV6-5 to TRBJ1-4; D gene uncertain. The CDR3 has 14 residues. Deletions cut 2 bases from V and 4 bases from J, with 8 bases between. Germline-derived CDR1 and CDR2 are MNHEY and SVGAGI. This CDR3 reads CASSYVNINEKLFF. DNA for the CDR3: TGTGCCAGCAGTTACGTTAATATTAATGAAAAACTGTTTTTT.

This clonotype has only a few counts. This rearrangement joins TRBV19 to TRBJ1-2, with a weak D call TRBD1 (5 bases). V was pared by 7 bases and J by 7 bases, with 22 bases between. Germline lookup yields CDR1 LNHDA and CDR2 SQIVND (reference sequence). The CDR3 is made up of 15 amino acids. The CDR3 DNA reads TGTGCCAGTATCTCCCGGGACTTACCCTCCGCTGGCTACACCTTC. Translating it yields CASISRDLPSAGYTF.

The V gene is TRBV11-2, the J gene TRBJ1-3; 7 bases are shared with TRBD1. Germline CDR1 is SGHAT and CDR2 is FQNNGV. CDR3 size: 15 residues. J lost 2 bases, V lost 5 bases, and 6 bases had no gene match. Here the CDR3 reads CASSLIDRAGNTIYF. CDR3 coding DNA: TGTGCCAGCAGCCTAATTGACAGGGCTGGAAACACCATATATTTT.

The chain couples TRBV28 to TRBJ2-7; 8 nucleotides agree with TRBD2. V trimming: 4 bases; J trimming: 6 bases; junction bases outside the gene matches: 11. CDR1 and CDR2 (germline): MDHEN, SYDVKM. This CDR3 is built from 15 residues. CDR3 sequence reads: CASSSPMTGGAEQYF. In nucleotides, the CDR3 is TGTGCCAGCAGTTCCCCAATGACGGGGGGGGCCGAGCAGTACTTC.

This clonotype came up many times. The chain is built from TRBV24-1 and TRBJ2-1; D could derive from TRBD1 or TRBD2 (5 bases each). The V gene's germline CDR1 is KGHDR and CDR2 SFDVKD. V shed 3 bases and J shed 8 bases, with 16 bases lying between them. The CDR3 consists of 15 residues. CDR3 sequence: CATSDPSTGRYEQFF. CDR3 nucleotide sequence: TGTGCCACCAGTGATCCGAGTACGGGGCGCTATGAGCAGTTCTTC.